This T cell receptor (beta chain) was observed in a study of T-cell memory formation after mild COVID-19. Background on the study: Clustering of TCRs was largely donor specific. Regarding the study as a whole: Among CD4+ contracting clones, most were CM and EM, and CD8+ ones EMRA.

Concerning this clonotype itself: Its antigen is undetermined.

The V and J ends lost 7 bases and 5 bases respectively, with 13 bases between them. The CDR3 totals 13 residues. Germline loops: CDR1 SGHRS, CDR2 YFSETQ. In TCRdb, the 5' RACE reads were re-called with MiXCR into one record per CDR3 protein. Of about 340,000 distinct CDR3 sequences listed, approximately 15% were seen once; the top ten hold around 24%. The sequenced sample was PBMCs or a T cell subset sorted from them (not recorded which). The gene calls are TRBV5-1 and TRBJ2-1, with D perhaps matching TRBD2 (6 bases). This clonotype was obtained from a young man who had mild COVID-19 (a few samples of this study predate the infection). Cell type and time point are not known. CDR3 loop: CASRLGVNNEQFF. CDR3 bases: TGCGCCAGCCGACTAGGGGTAAACAATGAGCAGTTCTTC.